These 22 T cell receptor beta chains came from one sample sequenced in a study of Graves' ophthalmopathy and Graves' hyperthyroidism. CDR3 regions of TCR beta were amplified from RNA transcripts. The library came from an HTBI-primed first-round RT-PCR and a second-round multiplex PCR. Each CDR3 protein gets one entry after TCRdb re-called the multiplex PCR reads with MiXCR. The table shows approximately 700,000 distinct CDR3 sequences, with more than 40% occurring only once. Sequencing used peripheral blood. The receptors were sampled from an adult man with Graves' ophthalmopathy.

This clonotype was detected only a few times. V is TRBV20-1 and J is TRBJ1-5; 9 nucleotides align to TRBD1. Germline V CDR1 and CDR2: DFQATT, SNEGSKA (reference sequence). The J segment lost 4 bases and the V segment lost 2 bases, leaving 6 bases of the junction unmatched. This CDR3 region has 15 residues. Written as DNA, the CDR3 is TGCAGTGCTAGACATGGGACAGGGTCAAATCAGCCCCAGCATTTT. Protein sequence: CSARHGTGSNQPQHF.

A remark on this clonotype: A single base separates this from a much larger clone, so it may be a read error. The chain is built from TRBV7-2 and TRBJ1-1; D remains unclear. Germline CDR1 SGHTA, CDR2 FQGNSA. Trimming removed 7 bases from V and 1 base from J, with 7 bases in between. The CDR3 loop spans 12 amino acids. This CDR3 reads CASTTRNTEAFF. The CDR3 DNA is TGTGCCAGCACCACCCGGAACACTGAAGCTTTCTTT.

CDR3 nucleotide sequence: TGTGCCAGCAGCGCCCGCCCACCCTACGAGCAGTACTTC. As protein: CASSARPPYEQYF. V gene TRBV9 combines with J gene TRBJ2-7, with D unclear. V was shortened by 3 bases and J by 2 bases, with 9 bases between the two germline ends. Germline lookup yields CDR1 SGDLS and CDR2 YYNGEE. There are 13 residues in the CDR3.

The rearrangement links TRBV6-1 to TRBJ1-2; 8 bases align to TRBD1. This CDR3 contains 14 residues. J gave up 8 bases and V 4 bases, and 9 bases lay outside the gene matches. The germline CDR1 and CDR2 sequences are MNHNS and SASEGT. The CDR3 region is CASSVDRGSGGYTF. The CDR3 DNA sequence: TGTGCCAGCAGTGTAGACAGGGGAAGCGGCGGCTACACCTTC.

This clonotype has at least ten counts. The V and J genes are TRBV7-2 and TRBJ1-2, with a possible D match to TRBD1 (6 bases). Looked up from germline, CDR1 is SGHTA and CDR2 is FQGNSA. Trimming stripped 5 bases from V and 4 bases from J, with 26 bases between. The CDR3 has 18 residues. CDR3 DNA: TGTGCCAGCAGCCGATACAGGGAAACTGCCCTGCTAGGCTATGGCTACACCTTC. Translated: CASSRYRETALLGYGYTF.

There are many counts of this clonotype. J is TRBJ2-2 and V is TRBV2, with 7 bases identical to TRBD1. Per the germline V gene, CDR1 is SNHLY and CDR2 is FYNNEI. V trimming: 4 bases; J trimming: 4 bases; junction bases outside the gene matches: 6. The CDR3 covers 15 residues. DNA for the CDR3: TGTGCCAGCAGTGCAGGGACAGCGACCACCGGGGAGCTGTTTTTT. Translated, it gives CASSAGTATTGELFF.

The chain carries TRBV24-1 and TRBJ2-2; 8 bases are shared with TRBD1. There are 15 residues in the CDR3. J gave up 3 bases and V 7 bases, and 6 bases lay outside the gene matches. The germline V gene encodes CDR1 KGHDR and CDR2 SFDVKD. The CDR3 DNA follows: TGTGCCACCAGGCCACAGGGGGTTTACACCGGGGAGCTGTTTTTT. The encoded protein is CATRPQGVYTGELFF.

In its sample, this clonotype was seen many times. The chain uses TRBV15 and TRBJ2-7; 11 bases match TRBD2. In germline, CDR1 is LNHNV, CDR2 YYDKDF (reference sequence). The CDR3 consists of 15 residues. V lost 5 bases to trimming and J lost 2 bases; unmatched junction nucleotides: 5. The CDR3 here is CATSRTTSGTYEQYF. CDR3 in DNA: TGTGCCACCAGCCGTACGACTAGCGGGACCTACGAGCAGTACTTC.

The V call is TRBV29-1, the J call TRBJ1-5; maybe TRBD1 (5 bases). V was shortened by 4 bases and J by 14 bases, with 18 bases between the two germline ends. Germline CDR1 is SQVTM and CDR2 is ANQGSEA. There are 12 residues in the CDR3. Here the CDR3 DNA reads TGCAGCGTTGTGATCGGGGCAGACTACGAGCATTTT. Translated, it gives CSVVIGADYEHF. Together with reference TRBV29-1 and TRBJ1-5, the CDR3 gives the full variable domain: SAVISQKPSRDICQRGTSLTIQCQVDSQVTMMFWYRQQPGQSLTLIATANQGSEATYESGFVIDKFPISRPNLTFSTLTVSNMSPEDSSIYLCSVVIGADYEHFGDGTRLSIL.

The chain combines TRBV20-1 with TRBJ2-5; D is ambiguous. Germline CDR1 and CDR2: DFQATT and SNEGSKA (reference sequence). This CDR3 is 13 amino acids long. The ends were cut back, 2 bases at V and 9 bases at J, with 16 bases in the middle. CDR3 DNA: TGCAGTGCTAGACAGGATCTCAATCAGCCCCAGTACTTC. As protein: CSARQDLNQPQYF.

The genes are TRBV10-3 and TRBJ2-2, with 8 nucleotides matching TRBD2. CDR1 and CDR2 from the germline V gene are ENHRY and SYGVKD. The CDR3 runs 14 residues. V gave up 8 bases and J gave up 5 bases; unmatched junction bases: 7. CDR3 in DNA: TGTGCCATCGGGAGGGAGCGGGAGACCGGGGAGCTGTTTTTT. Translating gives CAIGRERETGELFF.

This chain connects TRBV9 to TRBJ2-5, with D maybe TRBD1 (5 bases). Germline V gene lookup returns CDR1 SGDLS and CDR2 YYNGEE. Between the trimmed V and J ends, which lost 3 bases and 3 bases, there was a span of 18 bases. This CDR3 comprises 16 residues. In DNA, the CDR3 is TGTGCCAGCAGCGCCGGACACAACAGGTGGAAAGAGACCCAGTACTTC. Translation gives CASSAGHNRWKETQYF. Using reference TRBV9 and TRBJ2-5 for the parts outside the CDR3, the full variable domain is DSGVTQTPKHLITATGQRVTLRCSPRSGDLSVYWYQQSLDQGLQFLIQYYNGEERAKGNILERFSAQQFPDLHSELNLSSLELGDSALYFCASSAGHNRWKETQYFGPGTRLLVL.

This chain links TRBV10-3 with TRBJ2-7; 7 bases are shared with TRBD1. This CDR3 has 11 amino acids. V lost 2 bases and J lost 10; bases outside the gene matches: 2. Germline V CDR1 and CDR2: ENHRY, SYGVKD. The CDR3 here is CAISEGQDQYF. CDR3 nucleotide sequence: TGTGCCATCAGTGAGGGACAGGACCAGTACTTC.

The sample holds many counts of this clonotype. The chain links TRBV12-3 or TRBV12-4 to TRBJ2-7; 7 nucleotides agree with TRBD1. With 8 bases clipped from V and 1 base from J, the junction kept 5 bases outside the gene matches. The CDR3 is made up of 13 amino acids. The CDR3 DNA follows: TGTGCCAGCCGATCGGGACAGTCCTACGAGCAGTACTTC. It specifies CASRSGQSYEQYF.

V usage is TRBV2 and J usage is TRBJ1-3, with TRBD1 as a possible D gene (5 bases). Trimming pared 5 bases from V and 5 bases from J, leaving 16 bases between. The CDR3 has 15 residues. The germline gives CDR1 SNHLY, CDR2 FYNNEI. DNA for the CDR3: TGTGCCAGCAGTACCCCCACGGGGACGCGAAACACCATATATTTT. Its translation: CASSTPTGTRNTIYF.

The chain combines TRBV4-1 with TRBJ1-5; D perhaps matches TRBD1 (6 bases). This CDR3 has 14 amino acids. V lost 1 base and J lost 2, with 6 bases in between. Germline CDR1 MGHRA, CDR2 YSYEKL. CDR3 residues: CASSQAGGNQPQHF. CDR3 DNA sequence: TGCGCCAGCAGCCAAGCAGGGGGCAATCAGCCCCAGCATTTT.

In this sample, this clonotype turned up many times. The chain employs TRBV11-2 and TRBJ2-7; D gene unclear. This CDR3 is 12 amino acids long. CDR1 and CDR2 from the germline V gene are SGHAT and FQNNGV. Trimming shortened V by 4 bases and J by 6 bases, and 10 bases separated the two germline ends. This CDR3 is CASSSTDLEQYF. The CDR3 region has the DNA TGTGCCAGCAGCTCCACGGACCTCGAGCAGTACTTC.

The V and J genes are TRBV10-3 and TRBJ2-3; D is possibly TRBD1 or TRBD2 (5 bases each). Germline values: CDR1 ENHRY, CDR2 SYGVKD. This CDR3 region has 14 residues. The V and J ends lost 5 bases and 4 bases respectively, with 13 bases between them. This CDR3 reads CAISPRGLADTQYF. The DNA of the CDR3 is TGTGCCATCAGTCCGAGGGGATTGGCAGATACGCAGTATTTT.

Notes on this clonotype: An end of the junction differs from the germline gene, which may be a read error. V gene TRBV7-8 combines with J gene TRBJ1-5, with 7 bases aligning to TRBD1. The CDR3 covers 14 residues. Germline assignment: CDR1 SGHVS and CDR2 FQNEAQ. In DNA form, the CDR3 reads TGCGCCAGCAGCCAAGAGGTAGGGGGCCAGCCCCAGCATTTT. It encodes CASSQEVGGQPQHF.

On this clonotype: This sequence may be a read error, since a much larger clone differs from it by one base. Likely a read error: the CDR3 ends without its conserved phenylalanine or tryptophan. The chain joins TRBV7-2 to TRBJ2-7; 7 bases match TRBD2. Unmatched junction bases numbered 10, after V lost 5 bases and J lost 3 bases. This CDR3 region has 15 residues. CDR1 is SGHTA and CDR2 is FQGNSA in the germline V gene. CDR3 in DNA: TGTGCCAGCAGCGCCGCCGCGGGGGAAGGCTACGAGCAGTACTGC. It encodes CASSAAAGEGYEQYC.

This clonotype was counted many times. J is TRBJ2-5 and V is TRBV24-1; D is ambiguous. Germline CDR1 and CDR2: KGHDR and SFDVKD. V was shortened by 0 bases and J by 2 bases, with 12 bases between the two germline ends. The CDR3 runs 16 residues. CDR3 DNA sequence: TGTGCCACCAGTGATTTGAAGCAGAGTTCACAAGAGACCCAGTACTTC. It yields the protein CATSDLKQSSQETQYF.

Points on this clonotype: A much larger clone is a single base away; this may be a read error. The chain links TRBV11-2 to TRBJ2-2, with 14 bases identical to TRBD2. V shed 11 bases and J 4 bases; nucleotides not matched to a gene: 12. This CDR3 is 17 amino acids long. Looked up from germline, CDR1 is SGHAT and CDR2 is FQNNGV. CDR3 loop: CAGLAGTSGRSTGELFF. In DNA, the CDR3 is TGTGCCGGCCTGGCCGGGACTAGCGGGAGATCCACCGGGGAGCTGTTTTTT.